The clone carrying this T cell receptor beta chain was seen at least ten times. Its specificity is unknown. These data are taken from a study of T-cell memory formation after mild COVID-19. CDR1 DFQATT and CDR2 SNEGSKA come from the germline V gene (reference sequence). J lost 5 bases, V lost 1 base, and 14 bases had no gene match. CDR3 length equals 16 residues. Study-wide points: Pre-infection memory showed some responding clones, and this suggested that cross-reactive memory joined.

TCR alpha and TCR beta cDNA libraries with sample barcodes and UMIs came from 5'RACE using constant-segment primers. TCRdb called the 5' RACE reads again in MiXCR, with one record for every CDR3 protein. The repertoire holds 530,000 or so distinct CDR3 sequences, with about 18% as singletons. The V gene is TRBV20-1, the J gene TRBJ2-7, with 7 bases that match TRBD2. Sequencing was done on a sample of PBMCs or a T cell subset sorted from them (not recorded which). This clonotype originated in an adult woman who had mild COVID-19 (a few samples of this study predate the infection). Cell type and time point are not known. CDR3 sequence reads: CSARAHDTGGIHEQYF. The CDR3 DNA follows: TGCAGTGCTAGAGCCCACGATACGGGGGGTATCCACGAGCAGTACTTC.